The 29 T cell receptor beta chains below come from one sample, sequenced in a study of shared clonotypes between healthy human individuals. Repertoires were generated with immunoSEQ multiplex PCR, while TCRdb's copy carries only in-frame clones and drops some. Of more than 450,000 clones listed, less than 85% were seen once; the top ten hold roughly 13%. The sequencing input was PBMCs. The receptor source for this set is a woman in her 40s in good health. Some clones in this sample may be carry-over from other donors' samples.

This chain uses TRBV28 with TRBJ2-1, with a weak D call TRBD2 (5 bases). V was cut by 4 bases and J by 0 bases, with 13 bases left in between. There are 16 residues in the CDR3. Germline lookup yields CDR1 MDHEN and CDR2 SYDVKM. The CDR3 spells CASSSLTAGSYNEQFF. CDR3 in DNA: TGTGCCAGCAGTTCCTTGACGGCGGGCTCCTACAATGAGCAGTTCTTC.

V gene TRBV4-3 combines with J gene TRBJ1-4; tentative D call: TRBD1 (6 bases). The CDR3 has 17 amino acids. Germline V gives CDR1 LGHNA, CDR2 YSLEER. V was cut by 4 bases and J by 3 bases, with 18 bases left in between. In DNA, the CDR3 is TGCGCCAGCAGCCGAATGAACGGACAGAACTCTAATGAAAAACTGTTTTTT. Its protein product is CASSRMNGQNSNEKLFF.

The count of this clone is one. The rearrangement links TRBV6-6 to TRBJ1-1; D gene uncertain. Trimming took off 5 bases at V and 1 base at J, with 8 bases between the two ends. CDR3 length: 13 amino acids. Germline V gene sequence: CDR1 MNHNY, CDR2 SVGAGI (reference sequence). The CDR3 DNA reads as TGTGCCAGCAGTCCCGTCCCGAACACTGAAGCTTTCTTT. Translating it yields CASSPVPNTEAFF.

Concerning this clone: A far larger clone is a single base away, which makes a read error likely. The V call is TRBV6-6, the J call TRBJ2-3; no definite D call. The V and J ends lost 6 bases and 2 bases respectively, with 3 bases between them. This CDR3 contains 11 residues. In germline, CDR1 is MNHNY, CDR2 SVGAGI (reference sequence). For the CDR3, the DNA is TGTGCCAGCAGCACCACAGATACGCAGTATTTT. Translation: CASSTTDTQYF.

The chain is built from TRBV28 and TRBJ2-2; maybe TRBD2 (5 bases). Germline V CDR1 and CDR2: MDHEN, SYDVKM. V gave up 1 base and J gave up 7 bases, with 10 bases separating them. CDR3 length: 14 amino acids. The CDR3 sequence is CASSLLRENGELFF. The CDR3 DNA reads as TGTGCCAGCAGTTTATTAAGGGAGAACGGGGAGCTGTTTTTT.

The chain is built from TRBV5-1 and TRBJ1-1, with 8 bases aligning to TRBD1. Germline assignment: CDR1 SGHRS and CDR2 YFSETQ. This CDR3 is 15 amino acids long. The V and J ends lost 0 bases and 5 bases, in that order; junction bases with no gene match: 6. The chain's CDR3 is CASSLAGTGHTEAFF. As DNA, the CDR3 is TGCGCCAGCAGCTTGGCCGGGACAGGTCATACTGAAGCTTTCTTT.

This clone has just a few counts. This rearrangement joins TRBV6-6 to TRBJ2-7; TRBD2 aligns across 8 bases. The CDR3 sequence is 15 residues long. Germline V gene data show CDR1 as MNHNY and CDR2 as SVGAGI (reference sequence). The J segment lost 3 bases and the V segment lost 6 bases, leaving 10 bases of the junction unmatched. The CDR3 sequence is CASRDPGLGGYEQYF. The CDR3 bases are TGTGCCAGCAGGGACCCGGGACTAGGGGGCTACGAGCAGTACTTC.

This clone was seen a handful of times. The chain has TRBV19 and TRBJ2-2; no reliable D call. This CDR3 comprises 14 residues. CDR1 is LNHDA and CDR2 is SQIVND in the germline V gene (reference sequence). V was clipped by 3 bases and J by 4 bases, with 9 bases between them. The CDR3: CASSIPRSTGELFF. The CDR3, as DNA: TGTGCCAGTAGTATCCCTCGTAGCACCGGGGAGCTGTTTTTT.

This clone was seen just once. This chain links TRBV28 with TRBJ2-5, with a weak D call TRBD2 (6 bases). Trimming took off 4 bases at V and 2 bases at J, with 14 bases between the two ends. CDR3 size: 15 residues. Germline V gives CDR1 MDHEN, CDR2 SYDVKM. CDR3 nucleotides: TGTGCCAGCAGTTCCAGGTTGGGGGGACAAGAGACCCAGTACTTC. It translates to CASSSRLGGQETQYF.

V and J are TRBV7-9 and TRBJ2-5; TRBD1 matches at 9 bases. CDR1 and CDR2 from the germline V gene are SEHNR and FQNEAQ (reference sequence). Losses at the gene ends were 5 bases for V and 4 bases for J; bases not matched to a gene: 11. The CDR3 totals 16 residues. The CDR3 bases are TGTGCCAGCAGCCCAAGGGGACAGGGATTTTTAGAGACCCAGTACTTC. Protein: CASSPRGQGFLETQYF. The variable domain in full, with the rest retrieved from reference TRBV7-9 and TRBJ2-5, is DTGVSQNPRHKITKRGQNVTFRCDPISEHNRLYWYRQTLGQGPEFLTYFQNEAQLEKSRLLSDRFSAERPKGSFSTLEIQRTEQGDSAMYLCASSPRGQGFLETQYFGPGTRLLVL.

This clone turned up a few times. V and J are TRBV20-1 and TRBJ1-1; 7 nucleotides agree with TRBD1. The CDR3 extends over 10 amino acids. Germline V CDR1 and CDR2: DFQATT, SNEGSKA (reference sequence). The ends lost 7 bases at V and 6 bases at J; junction bases unmatched: 2. The CDR3 spells CSVDRAEAFF. The DNA of the CDR3 is TGCAGTGTTGACAGGGCTGAAGCTTTCTTT.

The chain uses TRBV19 and TRBJ2-6; D is unclear. Germline V lookup: CDR1 LNHDA, CDR2 SQIVND (reference sequence). V was trimmed by 6 bases and J by 4 bases, leaving 13 bases between them. The CDR3 runs 15 residues. CDR3 region: CASRVDASGANVLTF. CDR3 bases: TGTGCCAGTAGGGTGGATGCCAGCGGGGCCAACGTCCTGACTTTC.

The chain recombines TRBV7-3 with TRBJ2-3; D unresolved. This CDR3 has 13 amino acids. V was shortened by 6 bases and J by 6 bases, with 13 bases between the two germline ends. Per germline, CDR1 SGHTA and CDR2 FQGTGA. CDR3 residues: CASRRTTGDTQYF. The CDR3 DNA reads as TGTGCCAGCAGGCGAACCACTGGGGATACGCAGTATTTT.

With respect to this clone: The germline gene is not matched at one end of the junction; a read error may be the cause. The chain joins TRBV7-7 to TRBJ2-5, with TRBD2 matching over 7 bases. The CDR3 covers 15 residues. The germline V gene encodes CDR1 SSHAT and CDR2 FNYEAQ (reference sequence). CDR3 protein: CASSRSGTGQETQYF. CDR3 DNA: TGTGCTAGCAGCCGGAGCGGGACCGGACAAGAGACCCAGTACTTC.

The chain joins TRBV10-3 to TRBJ2-7; the D is unclear. V was clipped by 0 bases and J by 0 bases, with 9 bases between them. Germline-derived CDR1 and CDR2 are ENHRY and SYGVKD. The CDR3 has 15 amino acids. Here the CDR3 reads CAISESAGASYEQYF. The CDR3 nucleotides are TGTGCCATCAGTGAGTCGGCAGGCGCCTCCTACGAGCAGTACTTC.

The gene calls are TRBV30 and TRBJ1-1; a weak D match, TRBD1 (5 bases). Deletions cut 2 bases from V and 5 bases from J, with 12 bases between. The CDR3 contains 13 residues. Per germline, CDR1 GTSNPN and CDR2 SVGIG (reference sequence). The CDR3 spells CAWSQQGRTEAFF. In DNA, the CDR3 is TGTGCCTGGAGTCAGCAGGGTCGGACTGAAGCTTTCTTT.

In DNA, the CDR3 is TGTGCCAGCAGTGCGGTAACGGGCCACTACGAGCAGTACTTC. Amino acids: CASSAVTGHYEQYF. The V gene is TRBV2, the J gene TRBJ2-7; no clear D gene. Trimming left V 4 bases short and J 3 bases short, with 13 bases between. Looked up from germline, CDR1 is SNHLY and CDR2 is FYNNEI. This CDR3 contains 14 residues.

This clone was recorded only once. J is TRBJ2-7 and V is TRBV10-3, with 10 positions matching TRBD2. CDR3 length equals 14 residues. Per the germline V gene, CDR1 is ENHRY and CDR2 is SYGVKD. V gave up 4 bases and J gave up 4 bases; unmatched junction bases: 4. The DNA of the CDR3 is TGTGCCATCAGTGGAATAGCGGGAGGTTACGAGCAGTACTTC. This codes for CAISGIAGGYEQYF.

The chain employs TRBV5-1 and TRBJ2-5, with D maybe TRBD1 (6 bases). Germline V CDR1 and CDR2: SGHRS, YFSETQ. The CDR3 is made up of 15 amino acids. Deletions cut 4 bases from V and 5 bases from J, with 18 bases between. The CDR3 spells CASSKGDTLGETQYF. DNA of the CDR3: TGCGCCAGCAGCAAAGGGGACACCCTAGGGGAGACCCAGTACTTC.

The rearrangement links TRBV19 to TRBJ2-7; TRBD1 is a possible D gene (6 bases). Trimming cost V 5 bases and J 4 bases, with 12 bases left between them. Looked up from germline, CDR1 is LNHDA and CDR2 is SQIVND (reference sequence). The CDR3 is 13 amino acids. As DNA, the CDR3 is TGTGCCAGTAGTCCTAACAGGGAATACGAGCAGTACTTC. Its translation: CASSPNREYEQYF. The full variable domain, in which reference TRBV19 and TRBJ2-7 provide the parts outside the CDR3, is DGGITQSPKYLFRKEGQNVTLSCEQNLNHDAMYWYRQDPGQGLRLIYYSQIVNDFQKGDIAEGYSVSREKKESFPLTVTSAQKNPTAFYLCASSPNREYEQYFGPGTRLTVT.

This clone was picked up a small number of times. Other DNA sequences within the sample encode an identical CDR3. J is TRBJ1-4 and V is TRBV5-4; TRBD1 matches 8 bases. This CDR3 is built from 14 residues. Germline V lookup: CDR1 SGHNT, CDR2 YYREEE (reference sequence). Trimming at V came to 5 bases and at J to 4 bases, leaving 4 bases not matched to a gene. The CDR3, as DNA: TGTGCCAGCAGTTTAGACAGGGGTAATGAAAAACTGTTTTTT. It specifies CASSLDRGNEKLFF.

Worth noting for this clone: Within the sample, other DNA sequences also encode this same CDR3. The chain has TRBV28 and TRBJ2-3, with a possible D match to TRBD2 (5 bases). The germline CDR1 and CDR2 sequences are MDHEN and SYDVKM. The CDR3 runs 13 residues. Trimming took 7 bases from V and 2 from J, leaving 10 bases between them. In nucleotides, the CDR3 is TGTGCCAGCACCGGGGTGCCCACAGATACGCAGTATTTT. Residues: CASTGVPTDTQYF. Filled out from reference TRBV28 and TRBJ2-3, the complete variable domain reads DVKVTQSSRYLVKRTGEKVFLECVQDMDHENMFWYRQDPGLGLRLIYFSYDVKMKEKGDIPEGYSVSREKKERFSLILESASTNQTSMYLCASTGVPTDTQYFGPGTRLTVL.

The chain carries TRBV5-1 and TRBJ2-5, with 10 bases aligning to TRBD1. The CDR3 is made up of 14 amino acids. In germline, CDR1 is SGHRS, CDR2 YFSETQ. After removal of 4 bases from V and 4 bases from J, the junction contained 4 bases not matched to a gene. CDR3 protein: CASSERQGAETQYF. The DNA of the CDR3 is TGCGCCAGCAGCGAACGACAGGGGGCAGAGACCCAGTACTTC.

This chain's CDR3 is CASSGRGPQYF. The CDR3 nucleotides read TGTGCCAGCAGCGGGCGGGGACCGCAGTATTTT. This rearrangement joins TRBV6-6 to TRBJ2-3; maybe TRBD2 (6 bases). This CDR3 is 11 amino acids long. The V gene lost 6 bases and the J gene lost 10 bases, with 11 bases spanning the gap. Germline V gives CDR1 MNHNY, CDR2 SVGAGI (reference sequence).

The gene calls are TRBV5-8 and TRBJ2-2, with D possibly matching TRBD1 (6 bases). Germline-derived CDR1 and CDR2 are SGHTS and YDEGEE. This CDR3 region has 14 residues. V was shortened by 4 bases and J by 4 bases, with 11 bases between the two germline ends. CDR3 sequence: CASSTGLVTGELFF. The CDR3 DNA reads as TGTGCCAGCAGCACAGGGTTGGTCACCGGGGAGCTGTTTTTT. Supplemented by reference TRBV5-8 and TRBJ2-2, the full variable domain reads EAGVTQSPTHLIKTRGQQATLRCSPISGHTSVYWYQQALGLGLQFLLWYDEGEERNRGNFPPRFSGRQFPNYSSELNVNALELEDSALYLCASSTGLVTGELFFGEGSRLTVL.

This chain links TRBV27 with TRBJ1-1; D is uncertain. Germline CDR1 MNHEY, CDR2 SMNVEV (reference sequence). The V and J ends lost 6 bases and 0 bases respectively, with 8 bases between them. The CDR3 sequence is 13 residues long. The CDR3 spells CASSPRMNTEAFF. The CDR3 coding sequence is TGTGCCAGCAGCCCTAGGATGAACACTGAAGCTTTCTTT.

This chain links TRBV29-1 with TRBJ2-7, with unresolved D. V lost 5 bases and J lost 0, with 20 bases in between. This CDR3 is 16 amino acids long. Germline-derived CDR1 and CDR2 are SQVTM and ANQGSEA. As DNA, the CDR3 is TGCAGCGTTCGAAAAAGGACGGACCGACTCTCCTACGAGCAGTACTTC. Its protein is CSVRKRTDRLSYEQYF.

This chain uses TRBV2 with TRBJ2-7, with 11 bases identical to TRBD2. This CDR3 has 15 amino acids. The V gene end was trimmed by 3 bases and the J gene end by 3 bases; junction bases not matched to a gene: 4. CDR1 is SNHLY and CDR2 is FYNNEI in the germline V gene. CDR3 region: CASSDGTSGDYEQYF. The CDR3 region has the DNA TGTGCCAGCAGTGACGGGACTAGCGGAGACTACGAGCAGTACTTC.

CDR3 amino acids: CASHRLTADTQYF. In DNA, the CDR3 is TGTGCCAGCCACCGTCTTACGGCAGATACGCAGTATTTT. This rearrangement joins TRBV2 to TRBJ2-3, with unresolved D. V was shortened by 8 bases and J by 4 bases, with 13 bases between the two germline ends. The CDR3 sequence is 13 residues long. In germline, CDR1 is SNHLY, CDR2 FYNNEI.